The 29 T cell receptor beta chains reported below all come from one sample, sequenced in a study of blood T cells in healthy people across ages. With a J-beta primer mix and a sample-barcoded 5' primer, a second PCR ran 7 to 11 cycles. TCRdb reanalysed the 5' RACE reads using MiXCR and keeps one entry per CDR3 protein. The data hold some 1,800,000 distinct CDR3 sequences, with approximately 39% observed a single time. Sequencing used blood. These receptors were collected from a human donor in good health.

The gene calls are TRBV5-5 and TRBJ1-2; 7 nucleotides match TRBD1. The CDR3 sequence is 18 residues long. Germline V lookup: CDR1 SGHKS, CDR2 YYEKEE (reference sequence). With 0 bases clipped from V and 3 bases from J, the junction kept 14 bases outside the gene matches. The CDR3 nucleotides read TGTGCCAGCAGCTTGGTCCACCATACAGGGGCCTTCTACTATGGCTACACCTTC. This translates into CASSLVHHTGAFYYGYTF.

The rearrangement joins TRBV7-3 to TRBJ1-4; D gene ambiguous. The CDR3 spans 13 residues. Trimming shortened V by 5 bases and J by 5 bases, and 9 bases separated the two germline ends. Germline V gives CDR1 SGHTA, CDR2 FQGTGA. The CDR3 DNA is TGTGCCAGCAGCGCCGGGCCCAATGAAAAACTGTTTTTT. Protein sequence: CASSAGPNEKLFF.

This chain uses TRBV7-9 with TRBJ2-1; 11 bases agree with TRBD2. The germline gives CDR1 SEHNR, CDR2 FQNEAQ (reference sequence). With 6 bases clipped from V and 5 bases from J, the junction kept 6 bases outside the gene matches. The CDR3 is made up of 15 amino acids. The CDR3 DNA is TGTGCCAGCAGAACAACTAGCGGGAGCGACAATGAGCAGTTCTTC. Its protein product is CASRTTSGSDNEQFF. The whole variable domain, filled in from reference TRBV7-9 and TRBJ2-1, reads DTGVSQNPRHKITKRGQNVTFRCDPISEHNRLYWYRQTLGQGPEFLTYFQNEAQLEKSRLLSDRFSAERPKGSFSTLEIQRTEQGDSAMYLCASRTTSGSDNEQFFGPGTRLTVL.

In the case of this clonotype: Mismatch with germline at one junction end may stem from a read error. CDR3 protein: CASSPSGQPRHF. As DNA, the CDR3 is TGTGCCAGCAGTCCCTCAGGACAGCCCCGGCATTTT. The chain employs TRBV6-5 and TRBJ1-5, with D tentatively TRBD1 (6 bases). Germline V lookup: CDR1 MNHEY, CDR2 SVGAGI. The CDR3 totals 12 residues.

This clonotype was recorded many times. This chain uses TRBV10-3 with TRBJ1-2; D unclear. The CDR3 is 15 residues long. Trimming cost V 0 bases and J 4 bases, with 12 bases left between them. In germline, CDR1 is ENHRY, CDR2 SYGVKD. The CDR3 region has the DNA TGTGCCATCAGTGAGTCCGGGCAGGCCATCTATGGCTACACCTTC. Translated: CAISESGQAIYGYTF.

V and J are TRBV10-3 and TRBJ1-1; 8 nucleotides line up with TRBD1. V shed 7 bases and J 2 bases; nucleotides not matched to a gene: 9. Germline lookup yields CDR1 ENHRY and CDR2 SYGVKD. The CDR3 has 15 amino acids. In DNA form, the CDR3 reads TGTGCCATCACCCCAAGGGGACAGGTCAACACTGAAGCTTTCTTT. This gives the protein CAITPRGQVNTEAFF.

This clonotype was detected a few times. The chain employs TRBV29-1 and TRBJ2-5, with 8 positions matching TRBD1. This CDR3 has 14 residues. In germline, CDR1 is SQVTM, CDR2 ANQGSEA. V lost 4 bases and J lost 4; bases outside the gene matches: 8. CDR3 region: CSVGVTGVRETQYF. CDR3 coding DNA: TGCAGCGTTGGGGTGACAGGGGTTCGAGAGACCCAGTACTTC.

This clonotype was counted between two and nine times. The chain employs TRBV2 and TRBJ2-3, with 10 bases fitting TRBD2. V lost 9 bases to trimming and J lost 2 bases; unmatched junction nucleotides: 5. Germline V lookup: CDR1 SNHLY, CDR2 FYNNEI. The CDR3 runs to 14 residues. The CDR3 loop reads CASRTSGPTDTQYF. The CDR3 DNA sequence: TGTGCCAGTAGGACTAGCGGCCCCACAGATACGCAGTATTTT.

The CDR3 DNA is TGCAGTGCTAGAGCAGAGAACTCCTACGAGCAGTACTTC. It translates to CSARAENSYEQYF. The chain recombines TRBV20-1 with TRBJ2-7; D remains ambiguous. Germline CDR1 and CDR2: DFQATT and SNEGSKA (reference sequence). CDR3 length: 13 amino acids. V lost 1 base to trimming and J lost 0 bases, with 7 bases between them.

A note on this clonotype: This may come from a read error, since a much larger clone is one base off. The CDR3: CSTSGGQGLTYEQYF. CDR3 DNA sequence: TGCAGTACTAGTGGGGGACAGGGGCTCACCTACGAGCAGTACTTC. The genes are TRBV20-1 and TRBJ2-5; 10 positions agree with TRBD1. The tail of the sequence fits TRBJ2-7 better, so the J call may be wrong. Germline CDR1 reads DFQATT; CDR2 reads SNEGSKA (reference sequence). CDR3 length: 15 amino acids.

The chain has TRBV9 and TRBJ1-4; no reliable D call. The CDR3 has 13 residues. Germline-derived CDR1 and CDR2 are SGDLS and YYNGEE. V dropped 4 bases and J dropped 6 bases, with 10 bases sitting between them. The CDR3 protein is CASSPRNDEKLFF. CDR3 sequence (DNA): TGTGCCAGCAGCCCCCGTAATGATGAAAAACTGTTTTTT.

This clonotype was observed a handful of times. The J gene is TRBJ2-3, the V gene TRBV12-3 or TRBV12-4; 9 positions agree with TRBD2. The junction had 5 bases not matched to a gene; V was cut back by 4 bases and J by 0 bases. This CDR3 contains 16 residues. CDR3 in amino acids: CASSSHLAGSTDTQYF. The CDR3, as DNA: TGTGCCAGCAGTTCCCACCTAGCGGGGAGCACAGATACGCAGTATTTT.

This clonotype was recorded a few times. CDR3 coding DNA: TGCAGCGTACCCAGGACAGGGTCGGGGGACACTGAAGCTTTCTTT. Translated, it gives CSVPRTGSGDTEAFF. The chain employs TRBV29-1 and TRBJ1-1, with 8 bases matching TRBD1. CDR1 is SQVTM and CDR2 is ANQGSEA in the germline V gene. CDR3 length: 15 residues. The trim removed 6 bases at V and 3 bases at J, leaving 12 bases unmatched. The variable domain in full, with the rest retrieved from reference TRBV29-1 and TRBJ1-1, is SAVISQKPSRDICQRGTSLTIQCQVDSQVTMMFWYRQQPGQSLTLIATANQGSEATYESGFVIDKFPISRPNLTFSTLTVSNMSPEDSSIYLCSVPRTGSGDTEAFFGQGTRLTVV.

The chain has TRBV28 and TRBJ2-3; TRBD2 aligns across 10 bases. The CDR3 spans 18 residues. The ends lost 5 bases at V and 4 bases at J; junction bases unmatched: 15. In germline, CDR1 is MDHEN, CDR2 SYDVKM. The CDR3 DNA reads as TGTGCCAGCAGTCGTGGGGCTAGCGGGGGAGTCAGGGCAGATACGCAGTATTTT. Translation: CASSRGASGGVRADTQYF.

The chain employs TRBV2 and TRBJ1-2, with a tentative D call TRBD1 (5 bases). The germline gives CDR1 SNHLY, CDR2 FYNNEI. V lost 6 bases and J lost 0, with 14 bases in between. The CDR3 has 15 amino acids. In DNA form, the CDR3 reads TGTGCCAGCAGCCGGCGGGACTCCTCTAACTATGGCTACACCTTC. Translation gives CASSRRDSSNYGYTF.

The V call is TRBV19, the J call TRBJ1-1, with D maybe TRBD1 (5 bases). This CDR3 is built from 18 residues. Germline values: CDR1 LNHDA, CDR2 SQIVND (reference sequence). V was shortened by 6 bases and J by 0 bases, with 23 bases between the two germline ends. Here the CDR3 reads CASRFNYFGRAMNTEAFF. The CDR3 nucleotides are TGTGCCAGTAGGTTCAATTACTTTGGCAGGGCCATGAACACTGAAGCTTTCTTT.

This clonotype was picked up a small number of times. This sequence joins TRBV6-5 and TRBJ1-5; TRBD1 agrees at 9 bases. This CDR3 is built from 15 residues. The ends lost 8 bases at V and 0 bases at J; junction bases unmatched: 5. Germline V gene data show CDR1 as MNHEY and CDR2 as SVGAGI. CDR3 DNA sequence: TGTGCCAGCGGACAGGGGCCTTATAGCAATCAGCCCCAGCATTTT. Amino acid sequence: CASGQGPYSNQPQHF.

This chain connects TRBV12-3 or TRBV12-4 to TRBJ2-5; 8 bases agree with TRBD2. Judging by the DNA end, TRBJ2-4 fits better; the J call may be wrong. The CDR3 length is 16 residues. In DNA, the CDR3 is TGTGCCACCACAAGCTACTTTGAACTAGCGGAAAACATTCAGTACTTC. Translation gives CATTSYFELAENIQYF.

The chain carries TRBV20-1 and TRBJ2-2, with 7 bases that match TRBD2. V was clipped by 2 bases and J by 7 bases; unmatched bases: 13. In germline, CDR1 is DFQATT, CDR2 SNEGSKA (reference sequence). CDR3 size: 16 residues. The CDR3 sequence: CSARPRTSPLVGELFF. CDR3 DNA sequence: TGCAGTGCTAGACCCAGGACTAGTCCCCTTGTCGGGGAGCTGTTTTTT.

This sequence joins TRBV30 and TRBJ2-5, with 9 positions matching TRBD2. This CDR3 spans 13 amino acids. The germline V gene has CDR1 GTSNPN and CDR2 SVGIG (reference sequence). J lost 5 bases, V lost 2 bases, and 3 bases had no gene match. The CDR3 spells CAWSSGGWETQYF. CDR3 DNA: TGTGCCTGGAGTAGCGGGGGGTGGGAGACCCAGTACTTC.

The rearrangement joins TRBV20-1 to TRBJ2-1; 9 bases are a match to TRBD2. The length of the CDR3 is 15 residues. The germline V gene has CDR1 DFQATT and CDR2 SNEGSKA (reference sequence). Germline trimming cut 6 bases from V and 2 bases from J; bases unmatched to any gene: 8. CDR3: CSAIPSGTAYNEQFF. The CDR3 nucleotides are TGCAGTGCCATCCCTAGCGGGACCGCCTACAATGAGCAGTTCTTC.

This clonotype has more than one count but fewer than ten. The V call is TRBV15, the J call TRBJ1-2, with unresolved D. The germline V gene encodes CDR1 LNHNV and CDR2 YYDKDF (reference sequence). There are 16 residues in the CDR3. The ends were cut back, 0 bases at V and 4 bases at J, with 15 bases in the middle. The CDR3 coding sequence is TGTGCCACCAGCAGAGAACCGGGTCTTAATATCTATGGCTACACCTTC. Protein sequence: CATSREPGLNIYGYTF. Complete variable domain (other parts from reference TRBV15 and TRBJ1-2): DAMVIQNPRYQVTQFGKPVTLSCSQTLNHNVMYWYQQKSSQAPKLLFHYYDKDFNNEADTPDNFQSRRPNTSFCFLDIRSPGLGDTAMYLCATSREPGLNIYGYTFGSGTRLTVV.

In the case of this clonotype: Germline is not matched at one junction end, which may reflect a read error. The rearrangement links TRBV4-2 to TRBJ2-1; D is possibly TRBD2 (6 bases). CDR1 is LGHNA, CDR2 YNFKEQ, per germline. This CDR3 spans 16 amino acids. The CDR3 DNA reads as TGTGCCATCAGCCCGTCCGGGGGAGGAGCCTACAATGAGCAGTTCTTC. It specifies CAISPSGGGAYNEQFF.

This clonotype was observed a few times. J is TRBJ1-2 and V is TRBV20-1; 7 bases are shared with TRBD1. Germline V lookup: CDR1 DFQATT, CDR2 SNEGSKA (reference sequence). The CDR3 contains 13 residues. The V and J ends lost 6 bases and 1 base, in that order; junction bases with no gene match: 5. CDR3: CSAPGQINYGYTF. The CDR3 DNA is TGCAGTGCCCCGGGACAGATTAACTATGGCTACACCTTC.

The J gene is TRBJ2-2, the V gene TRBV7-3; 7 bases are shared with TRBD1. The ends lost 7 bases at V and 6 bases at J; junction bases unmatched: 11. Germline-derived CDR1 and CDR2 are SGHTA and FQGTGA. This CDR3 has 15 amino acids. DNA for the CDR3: TGTGCCAGCACCGTGACAGGGAATCCGGCCGGGGAGCTGTTTTTT. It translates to CASTVTGNPAGELFF.

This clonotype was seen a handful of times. The CDR3: CASSRGTGYISFFNSPLHF. The DNA of the CDR3 is TGTGCCAGCAGCCGAGGGACAGGGTACATCTCGTTCTTCAATTCACCCCTCCACTTT. V gene TRBV7-2 combines with J gene TRBJ1-6; TRBD1 matches at 9 bases. Germline CDR1 is SGHTA and CDR2 is FQGNSA. V shed 5 bases, J shed 7 bases, and the junction held 18 bases outside the gene matches. This CDR3 region has 19 residues.

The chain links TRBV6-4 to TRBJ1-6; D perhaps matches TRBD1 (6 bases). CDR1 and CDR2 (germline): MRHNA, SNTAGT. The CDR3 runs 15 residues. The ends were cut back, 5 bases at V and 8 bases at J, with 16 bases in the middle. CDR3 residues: CASSTTHYRDSPLHF. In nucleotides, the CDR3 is TGTGCCAGCAGTACCACCCATTACAGGGATTCACCCCTCCACTTT.

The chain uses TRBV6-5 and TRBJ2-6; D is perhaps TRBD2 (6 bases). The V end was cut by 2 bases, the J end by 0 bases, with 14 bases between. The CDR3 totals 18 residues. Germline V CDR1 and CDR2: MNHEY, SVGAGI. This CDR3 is CASSYVAGGTSGANVLTF. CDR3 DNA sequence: TGTGCCAGCAGTTACGTTGCGGGCGGGACCTCTGGGGCCAACGTCCTGACTTTC.

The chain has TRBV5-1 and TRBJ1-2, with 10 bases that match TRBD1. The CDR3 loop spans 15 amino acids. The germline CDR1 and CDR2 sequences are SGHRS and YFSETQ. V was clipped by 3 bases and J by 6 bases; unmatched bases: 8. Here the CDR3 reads CASSSGQGGKDGYTF. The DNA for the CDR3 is TGCGCCAGCAGCTCCGGACAGGGGGGGAAGGATGGCTACACCTTC.